The rows below give T cell receptor beta chains drawn from one sample of a study of blood T cell repertoires in COVID-19. Method: immunoSEQ multiplex PCR; TCRdb's copy keeps in-frame clones and lacks some. Here the sample spans a few hundred thousand clones, 91% being singletons. The sequencing input was peripheral blood. These receptor sequences come from a person under 35 with COVID-19, enrolled during active disease. CDR3s include the opening cysteine and the closing phenylalanine or tryptophan. The order of the fields is clone size, J gene, D gene, V gene, CDR3 DNA, CDR3 protein. D genes are given only for firm matches. Clone size, where shown, is once, few, many, or a class for clones that have expanded.

abundance: NA
j_gene: TRBJ1-6
d_gene: TRBD1
v_gene: TRBV25-1
CDR3nt: TGTGCCAGCAGGCTGAAGACGACAGGGGTGGATTCACCCCTCCACTTT
CDR3aa: CASRLKTTGVDSPLHF

abundance: once
j_gene: TRBJ1-2
d_gene: NA
v_gene: TRBV5-5
CDR3nt: TGTGCCAGCAGTTTAAACCGGGACACCCACTATGGCTACACCTTC
CDR3aa: CASSLNRDTHYGYTF

abundance: NA
j_gene: TRBJ2-5
d_gene: TRBD1
v_gene: TRBV5-4
CDR3nt: TGTGCCAGCAGCTTGTCAGGGGGCGTCGAGACCCAGTACTTC
CDR3aa: CASSLSGGVETQYF

abundance: NA
j_gene: TRBJ2-6
d_gene: NA
v_gene: TRBV3-1/TRBV3-2
CDR3nt: TGTGCCAGCAGCCAAGAGCCAGCGGGGGCCAACGTCCTGACTTTC
CDR3aa: CASSQEPAGANVLTF

abundance: few
j_gene: TRBJ2-4
d_gene: TRBD2
v_gene: TRBV6-2/TRBV6-3
CDR3nt: TGTGCCAGCAGTTCATCCTCTTTAGCGGGAGCAGGGGACATTCAGTACTTC
CDR3aa: CASSSSSLAGAGDIQYF

abundance: NA
j_gene: TRBJ2-1
d_gene: TRBD1
v_gene: TRBV4-1
CDR3nt: TGCGCCAGCAGCCACCTTCAGGGGGCCCCCAATGAGCAGTTCTTC
CDR3aa: CASSHLQGAPNEQFF

abundance: NA
j_gene: TRBJ1-5
d_gene: NA
v_gene: TRBV19
CDR3nt: TGTGCCAGTAGGGATGGGAGCTATCAGCCCCAGCATTTT
CDR3aa: CASRDGSYQPQHF

abundance: NA
j_gene: TRBJ2-1
d_gene: TRBD2
v_gene: TRBV24-1
CDR3nt: TGTGCCACCAGTGAACTAGCGGGAGAAGGAGAGCAGTTCTTC
CDR3aa: CATSELAGEGEQFF

abundance: NA
j_gene: TRBJ1-5
d_gene: NA
v_gene: TRBV24-1
CDR3nt: TGTGCCACCAGTGACCGCGTTAGCAATCAGCCCCAGCATTTT
CDR3aa: CATSDRVSNQPQHF

abundance: NA
j_gene: TRBJ1-1
d_gene: NA
v_gene: TRBV9
CDR3nt: TGTGCCAGCAGCGGACCAGGGTACACTGAAGCTTTCTTT
CDR3aa: CASSGPGYTEAFF

abundance: NA
j_gene: TRBJ2-1
d_gene: NA
v_gene: TRBV12-2
CDR3nt: TGTGCAAGTCGCTTAGGCGGCGGGAGCGGTAATGAGCAGTTCTTC
CDR3aa: CASRLGGGSGNEQFF

abundance: NA
j_gene: TRBJ2-2
d_gene: TRBD2
v_gene: TRBV14
CDR3nt: TGTGCCAGCAGCCCTGGATGGGGACTAGCGGAGAACACCGGGGAGCTGTTTTTT
CDR3aa: CASSPGWGLAENTGELFF

abundance: NA
j_gene: TRBJ2-1
d_gene: TRBD2
v_gene: TRBV9
CDR3nt: TGTGCCAGCAGCGTAGCTGGGGGGGTGTACAATGAGCAGTTCTTC
CDR3aa: CASSVAGGVYNEQFF